The following is a T cell receptor (beta chain) sequence with its context. The antigen is undetermined. The entry originates in a study of vaccination and CD4 T cells after COVID-19. Treatment in this sample: roughly 10-day PBMC culture with coronavirus spike peptide pools or control peptides (ViraFEST assay). The assay that was used to sequence DNA from cultured CD4+ T cells was the Oncomine TCR Beta short-read assay. TCRdb fed the PCR reads into MiXCR, producing one record per CDR3 protein. The sample gives approximately 6,400 distinct CDR3 sequences, approximately 77% of which show up once; roughly 19% is in the top ten. This CDR3 has 16 amino acids. Germline V CDR1 and CDR2: LNHDA, SQIVND (reference sequence). Trimming removed 3 bases from V and 8 bases from J; junction bases left unmatched: 7.

The source is a human donor who had recovered from COVID-19. This chain links TRBV19 with TRBJ2-1, with TRBD2 matching over 13 bases. The sample consisted of CD4+ T cells from blood, cultured in vitro. CDR3 sequence: CASSMHTSGRAYEQFF. The CDR3 nucleotides are TGTGCCAGTAGTATGCATACTAGCGGGAGGGCCTATGAGCAGTTCTTC.